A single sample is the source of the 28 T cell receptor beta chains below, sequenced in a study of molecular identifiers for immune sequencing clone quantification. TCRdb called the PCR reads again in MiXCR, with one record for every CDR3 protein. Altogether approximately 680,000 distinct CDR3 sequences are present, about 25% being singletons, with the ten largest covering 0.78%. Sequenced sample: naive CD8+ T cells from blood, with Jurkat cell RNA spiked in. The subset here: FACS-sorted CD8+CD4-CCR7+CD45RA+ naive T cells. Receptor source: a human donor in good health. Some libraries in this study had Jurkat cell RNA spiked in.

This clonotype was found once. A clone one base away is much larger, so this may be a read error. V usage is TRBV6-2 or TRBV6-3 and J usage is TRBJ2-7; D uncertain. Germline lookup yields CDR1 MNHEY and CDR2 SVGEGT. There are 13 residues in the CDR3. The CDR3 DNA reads TGTGCTGTCGCGCTCGGTCCGACCTACGAGCAGTACTTC. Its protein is CAVALGPTYEQYF.

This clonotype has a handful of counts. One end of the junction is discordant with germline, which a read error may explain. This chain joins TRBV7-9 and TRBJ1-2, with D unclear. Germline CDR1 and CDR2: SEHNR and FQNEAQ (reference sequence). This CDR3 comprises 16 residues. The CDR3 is CASSLGGSGEARGCTF. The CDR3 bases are TGTGCCAGCAGCTTAGGAGGGAGCGGGGAGGCTCGTGGCTGCACCTTC.

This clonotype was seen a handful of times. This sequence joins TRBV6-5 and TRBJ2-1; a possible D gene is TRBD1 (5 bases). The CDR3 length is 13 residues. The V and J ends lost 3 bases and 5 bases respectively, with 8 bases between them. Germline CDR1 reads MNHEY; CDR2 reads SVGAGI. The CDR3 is CASSYKGDNEQFF. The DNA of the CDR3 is TGTGCCAGCAGTTATAAAGGGGACAATGAGCAGTTCTTC.

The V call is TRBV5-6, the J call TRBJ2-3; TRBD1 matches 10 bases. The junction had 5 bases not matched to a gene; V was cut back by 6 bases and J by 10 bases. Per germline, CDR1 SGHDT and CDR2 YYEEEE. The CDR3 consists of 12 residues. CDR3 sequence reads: CASTAGTGAQYF. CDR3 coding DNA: TGTGCCAGCACCGCGGGGACAGGGGCGCAGTATTTT.

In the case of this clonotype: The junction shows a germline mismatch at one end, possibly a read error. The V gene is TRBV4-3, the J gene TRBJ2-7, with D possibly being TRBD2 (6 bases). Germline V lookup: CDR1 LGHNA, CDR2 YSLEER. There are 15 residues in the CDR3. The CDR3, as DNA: TGCGCCAGCAGCCAAGATTCGGGGGTCTCCAACGAGCAGTACTTC. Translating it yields CASSQDSGVSNEQYF.

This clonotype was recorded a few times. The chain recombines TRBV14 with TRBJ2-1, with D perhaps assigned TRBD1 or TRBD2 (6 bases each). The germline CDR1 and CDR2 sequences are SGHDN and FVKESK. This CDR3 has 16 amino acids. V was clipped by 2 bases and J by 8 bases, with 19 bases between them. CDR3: CASSQRGASAGYEQFF. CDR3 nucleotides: TGTGCCAGCAGCCAAAGGGGGGCTAGCGCCGGTTATGAGCAGTTCTTC.

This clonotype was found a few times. This chain's CDR3 is CASSSLLAGGQYNEQFF. The CDR3 DNA follows: TGTGCCAGCAGTTCGCTTCTAGCGGGAGGACAGTACAATGAGCAGTTCTTC. The chain has TRBV6-5 and TRBJ2-1, with TRBD2 matching over 11 bases. The ends lost 4 bases at V and 4 bases at J; junction bases unmatched: 9. This CDR3 has 17 amino acids. The germline CDR1 and CDR2 sequences are MNHEY and SVGAGI.

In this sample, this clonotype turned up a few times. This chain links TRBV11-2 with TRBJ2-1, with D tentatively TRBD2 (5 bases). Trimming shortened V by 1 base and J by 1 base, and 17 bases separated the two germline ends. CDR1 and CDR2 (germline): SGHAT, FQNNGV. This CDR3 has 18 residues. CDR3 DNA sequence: TGTGCCAGCAGCTTAGCTCTCGGAGGCCTCAGTTCCTACAATGAGCAGTTCTTC. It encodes CASSLALGGLSSYNEQFF.

The chain's CDR3 is CASSFAGGYTEAFF. CDR3 DNA: TGTGCCAGCAGTTTCGCCGGGGGATACACTGAAGCTTTCTTT. The V and J genes are TRBV6-5 and TRBJ1-1; possibly TRBD1 for D (5 bases). The germline V and J ends were trimmed by 4 bases and 3 bases, with 12 bases remaining between them. The CDR3 length is 14 residues. CDR1 is MNHEY and CDR2 is SVGAGI in the germline V gene.

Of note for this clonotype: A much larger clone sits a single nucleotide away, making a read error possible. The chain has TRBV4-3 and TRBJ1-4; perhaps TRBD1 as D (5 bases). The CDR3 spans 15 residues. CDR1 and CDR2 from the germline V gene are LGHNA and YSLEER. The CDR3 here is CASGQDGGTNEKLFF. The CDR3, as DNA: TGCGCCAGCGGCCAAGATGGGGGTACTAATGAAAAACTGTTTTTT.

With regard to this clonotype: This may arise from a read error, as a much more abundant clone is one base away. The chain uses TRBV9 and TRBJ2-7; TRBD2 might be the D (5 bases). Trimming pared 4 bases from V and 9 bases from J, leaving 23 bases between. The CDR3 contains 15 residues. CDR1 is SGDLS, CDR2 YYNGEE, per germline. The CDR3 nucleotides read TGTGCCAGCAGCTCCGGAGGAGGTCCCTACGTAGGGCAGTACTTC. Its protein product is CASSSGGGPYVGQYF.

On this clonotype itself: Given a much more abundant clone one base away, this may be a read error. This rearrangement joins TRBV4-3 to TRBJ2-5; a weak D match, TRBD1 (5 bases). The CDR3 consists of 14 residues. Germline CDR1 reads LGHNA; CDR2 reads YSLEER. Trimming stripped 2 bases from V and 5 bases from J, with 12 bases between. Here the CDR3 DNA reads TGCGCCAGCAGCCAACCAGGGTTGACGGAGACCCAGTACTTC. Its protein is CASSQPGLTETQYF.

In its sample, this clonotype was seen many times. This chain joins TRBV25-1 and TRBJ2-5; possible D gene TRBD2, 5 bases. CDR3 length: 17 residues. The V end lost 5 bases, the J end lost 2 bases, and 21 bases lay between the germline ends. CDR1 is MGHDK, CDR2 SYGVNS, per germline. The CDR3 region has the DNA TGTGCCAGCAGTAACGGGGAAGCCAAGACCTTACAAGAGACCCAGTACTTC. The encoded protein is CASSNGEAKTLQETQYF.

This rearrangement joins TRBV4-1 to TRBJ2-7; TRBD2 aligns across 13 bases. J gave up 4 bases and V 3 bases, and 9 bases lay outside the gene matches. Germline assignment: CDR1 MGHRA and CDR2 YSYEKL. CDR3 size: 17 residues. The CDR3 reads CASSQEPGTSGVYEQYF. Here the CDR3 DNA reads TGCGCCAGCAGCCAGGAACCCGGGACTAGCGGGGTTTACGAGCAGTACTTC.

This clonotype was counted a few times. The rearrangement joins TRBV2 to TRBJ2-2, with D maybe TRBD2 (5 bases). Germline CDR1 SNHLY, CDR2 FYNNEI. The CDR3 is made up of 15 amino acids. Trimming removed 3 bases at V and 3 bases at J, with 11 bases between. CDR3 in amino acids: CASSEVGEYTGELFF. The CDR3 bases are TGTGCCAGCAGTGAGGTTGGGGAGTACACCGGGGAGCTGTTTTTT.

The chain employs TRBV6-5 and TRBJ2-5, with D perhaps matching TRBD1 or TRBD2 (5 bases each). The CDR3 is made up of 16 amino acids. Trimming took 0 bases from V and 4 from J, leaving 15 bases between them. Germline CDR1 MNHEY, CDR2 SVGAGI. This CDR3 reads CASSYSPGLAGETQYF. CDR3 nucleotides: TGTGCCAGCAGTTACTCACCGGGGCTTGCGGGAGAGACCCAGTACTTC.

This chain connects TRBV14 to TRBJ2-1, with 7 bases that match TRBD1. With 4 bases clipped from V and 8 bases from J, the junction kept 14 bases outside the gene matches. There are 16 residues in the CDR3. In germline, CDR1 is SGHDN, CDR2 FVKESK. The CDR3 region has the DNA TGTGCCAGCAGCCCCTGGACAGGAGGACCCACCGATGAGCAGTTCTTC. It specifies CASSPWTGGPTDEQFF. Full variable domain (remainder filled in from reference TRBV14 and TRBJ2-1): EAGVTQFPSHSVIEKGQTVTLRCDPISGHDNLYWYRRVMGKEIKFLLHFVKESKQDESGMPNNRFLAERTGGTYSTLKVQPAELEDSGVYFCASSPWTGGPTDEQFFGPGTRLTVL.

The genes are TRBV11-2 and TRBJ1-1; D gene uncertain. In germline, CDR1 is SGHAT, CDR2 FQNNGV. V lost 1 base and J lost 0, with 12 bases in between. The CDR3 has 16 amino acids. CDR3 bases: TGTGCCAGCAGCTTAGGGGAATGGAGGATGAACACTGAAGCTTTCTTT. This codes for CASSLGEWRMNTEAFF.

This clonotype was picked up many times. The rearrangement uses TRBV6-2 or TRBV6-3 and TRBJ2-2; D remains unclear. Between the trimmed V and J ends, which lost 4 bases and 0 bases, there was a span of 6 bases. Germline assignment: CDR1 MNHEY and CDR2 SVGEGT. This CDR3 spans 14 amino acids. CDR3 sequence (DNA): TGTGCCAGCAGTTCTGAACCGAACACCGGGGAGCTGTTTTTT. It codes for CASSSEPNTGELFF.

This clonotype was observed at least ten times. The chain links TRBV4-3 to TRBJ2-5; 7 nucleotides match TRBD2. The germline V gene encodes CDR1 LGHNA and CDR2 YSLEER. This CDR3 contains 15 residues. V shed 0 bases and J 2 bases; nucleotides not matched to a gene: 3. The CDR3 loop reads CASSQEGSGQETQYF. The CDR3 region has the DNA TGCGCCAGCAGCCAAGAAGGTAGCGGGCAAGAGACCCAGTACTTC.

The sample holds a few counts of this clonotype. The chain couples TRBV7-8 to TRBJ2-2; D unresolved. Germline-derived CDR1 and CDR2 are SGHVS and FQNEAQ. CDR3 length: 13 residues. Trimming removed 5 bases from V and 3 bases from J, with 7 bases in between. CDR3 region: CASSQEDTGELFF. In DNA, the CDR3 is TGTGCCAGCAGCCAAGAAGACACCGGGGAGCTGTTTTTT.

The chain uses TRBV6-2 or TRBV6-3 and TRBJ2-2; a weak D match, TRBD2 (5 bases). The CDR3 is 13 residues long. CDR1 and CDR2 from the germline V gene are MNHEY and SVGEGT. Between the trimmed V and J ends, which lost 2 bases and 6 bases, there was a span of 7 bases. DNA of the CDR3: TGTGCCAGCAGTTACAGGGAGCCCGGGGAGCTGTTTTTT. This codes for CASSYREPGELFF.

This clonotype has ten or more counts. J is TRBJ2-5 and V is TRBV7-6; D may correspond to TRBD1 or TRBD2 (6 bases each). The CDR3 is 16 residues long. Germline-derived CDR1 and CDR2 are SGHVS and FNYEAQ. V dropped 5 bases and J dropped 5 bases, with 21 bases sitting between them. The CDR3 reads CASSQKTGPRGETQYF. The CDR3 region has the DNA TGTGCCAGCAGCCAAAAAACAGGGCCGCGGGGTGAGACCCAGTACTTC. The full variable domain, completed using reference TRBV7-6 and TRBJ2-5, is GAGVSQSPRYKVTKRGQDVALRCDPISGHVSLYWYRQALGQGPEFLTYFNYEAQQDKSGLPNDRFSAERPEGSISTLTIQRTEQRDSAMYRCASSQKTGPRGETQYFGPGTRLLVL.

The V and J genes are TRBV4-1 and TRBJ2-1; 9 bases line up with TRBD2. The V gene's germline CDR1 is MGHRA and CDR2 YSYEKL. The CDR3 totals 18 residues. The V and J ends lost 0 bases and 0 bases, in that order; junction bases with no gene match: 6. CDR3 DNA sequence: TGCGCCAGCAGCCAAGAGTCAGCGGGGGGACGCTCCTACAATGAGCAGTTCTTC. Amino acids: CASSQESAGGRSYNEQFF.

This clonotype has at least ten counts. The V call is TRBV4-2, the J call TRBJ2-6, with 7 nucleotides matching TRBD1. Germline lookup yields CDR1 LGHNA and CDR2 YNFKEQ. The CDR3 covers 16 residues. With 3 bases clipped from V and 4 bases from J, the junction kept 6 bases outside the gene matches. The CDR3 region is CASSQQGVLGANVLTF. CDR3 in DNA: TGTGCCAGCAGCCAGCAGGGGGTATTGGGGGCCAACGTCCTGACTTTC.

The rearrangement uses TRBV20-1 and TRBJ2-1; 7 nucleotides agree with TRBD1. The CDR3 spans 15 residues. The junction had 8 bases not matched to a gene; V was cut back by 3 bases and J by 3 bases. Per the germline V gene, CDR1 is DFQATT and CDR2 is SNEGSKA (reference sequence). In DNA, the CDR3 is TGCAGTGCTAGCCCAAACACAGGGGACTACAATGAGCAGTTCTTC. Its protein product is CSASPNTGDYNEQFF.

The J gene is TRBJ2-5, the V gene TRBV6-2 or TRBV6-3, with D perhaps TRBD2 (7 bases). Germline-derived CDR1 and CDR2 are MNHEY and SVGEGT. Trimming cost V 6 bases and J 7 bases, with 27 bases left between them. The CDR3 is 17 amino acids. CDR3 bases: TGTGCCAGCAGCCACCTAGGCGGGGGCCCCACGGAGGGGACCCAGTACTTC. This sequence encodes CASSHLGGGPTEGTQYF.

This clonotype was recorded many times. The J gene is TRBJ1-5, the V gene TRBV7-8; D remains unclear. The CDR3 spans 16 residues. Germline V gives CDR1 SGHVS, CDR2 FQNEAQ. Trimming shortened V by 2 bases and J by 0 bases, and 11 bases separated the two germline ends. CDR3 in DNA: TGTGCCAGCAGCTTATTAGGAGGGAATAGCAATCAGCCCCAGCATTTT. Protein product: CASSLLGGNSNQPQHF. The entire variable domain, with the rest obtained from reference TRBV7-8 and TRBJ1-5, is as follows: GAGVSQSPRYKVAKRGQDVALRCDPISGHVSLFWYQQALGQGPEFLTYFQNEAQLDKSGLPSDRFFAERPEGSVSTLKIQRTQQEDSAVYLCASSLLGGNSNQPQHFGDGTRLSIL.